Listed here are 4 T cell receptor beta chains from one sample, sequenced in a study of cytomegalovirus exposure and HLA in healthy donors. Primers for the PCR totalled 60 Vbeta and 13 Jbeta. Profiling relied on immunoSEQ multiplex PCR, and the TCRdb table lists in-frame clones only, not all of them. The sample consists of 110,000 or so clones, 77% of them appearing once. Sequencing input: PBMCs. The receptors were sampled from a man aged 50-60 years in good health and CMV-seropositive.

This chain uses TRBV18 with TRBJ1-5; tentative D call: TRBD1 (5 bases). Trimming shortened V by 4 bases and J by 6 bases, and 16 bases separated the two germline ends. Germline V CDR1 and CDR2: KGHSH, LQKENI. CDR3 length: 15 residues. This CDR3 is CASSQEGSGSQPQHF. Written as DNA, the CDR3 is TGTGCCAGCTCACAGGAGGGGTCCGGGAGTCAGCCCCAGCATTTT. The complete variable domain, with remaining parts taken from reference TRBV18 and TRBJ1-5, reads NAGVMQNPRHLVRRRGQEARLRCSPMKGHSHVYWYRQLPEEGLKFMVYLQKENIIDESGMPKERFSAEFPKEGPSILRIQQVVRGDSAAYFCASSQEGSGSQPQHFGDGTRLSIL.

This clone was counted between two and nine times. The chain employs TRBV21-1 and TRBJ2-7; the DNA was not compared with TRBD2, the D call given in the table. TRBV21-1 is a pseudogene. The CDR3 extends over 14 amino acids. The CDR3 is CASSREGGLWEQYF. The CDR3 DNA reads as TGTGCCAGCAGCCGAGAGGGGGGGCTGTGGGAGCAGTACTTC.

The CDR3 DNA sequence: TGCGCCAGCAGCGGACGGACAGGGGGGAACACTGAAGCTTTCTTT. The encoded protein is CASSGRTGGNTEAFF. The chain joins TRBV5-1 to TRBJ1-1, with 10 bases lining up with TRBD1. Germline trimming cut 4 bases from V and 1 base from J; bases unmatched to any gene: 4. CDR3 size: 15 residues. Germline CDR1 SGHRS, CDR2 YFSETQ.

This chain uses TRBV11-2 with TRBJ1-2; no clear D gene. CDR1 and CDR2 from the germline V gene are SGHAT and FQNNGV. Trimming shortened V by 4 bases and J by 8 bases, and 23 bases separated the two germline ends. The CDR3 is 16 residues long. The CDR3: CASSSNRGSQRGGYTF. DNA of the CDR3: TGTGCCAGCAGCTCAAATCGGGGTTCACAACGAGGGGGCTACACCTTC.